The source of this TCR beta chain is a study of beta chain features in type 1 diabetes. This clone was counted a few times. The target antigen is unknown. Trimming removed 6 bases from V and 8 bases from J, with 16 bases in between. The CDR3 loop spans 14 amino acids. CDR1 MNHEY and CDR2 SVGAGI come from the germline V gene. Findings and caveats of the study: PCR could preferentially amplify shorter templates, alike in patients and controls. Moderate yet significant TCRB CDR3 shortening was seen in Type 1 diabetes patients in all four CD4+ subsets.

As every portion of the isolated RNA was reverse transcribed, the sequencing read expressed TCRB transcripts. Clones were sequenced by immunoSEQ multiplex PCR, and TCRdb holds only the in-frame ones, with some missing. Among hundreds of thousands of clones listed, around an eighth were seen once. The clonotype comes from a man between 18 and 35 years old with type 1 diabetes. V is TRBV6-5 and J is TRBJ2-2; maybe TRBD2 (5 bases). The sequencing input was naive CD4+ T cells from blood. CDR3 DNA: TGTGCCAGCAGCCCTCCCGGGATTCTGGGGGAGCTGTTTTTT. It is translated as CASSPPGILGELFF.